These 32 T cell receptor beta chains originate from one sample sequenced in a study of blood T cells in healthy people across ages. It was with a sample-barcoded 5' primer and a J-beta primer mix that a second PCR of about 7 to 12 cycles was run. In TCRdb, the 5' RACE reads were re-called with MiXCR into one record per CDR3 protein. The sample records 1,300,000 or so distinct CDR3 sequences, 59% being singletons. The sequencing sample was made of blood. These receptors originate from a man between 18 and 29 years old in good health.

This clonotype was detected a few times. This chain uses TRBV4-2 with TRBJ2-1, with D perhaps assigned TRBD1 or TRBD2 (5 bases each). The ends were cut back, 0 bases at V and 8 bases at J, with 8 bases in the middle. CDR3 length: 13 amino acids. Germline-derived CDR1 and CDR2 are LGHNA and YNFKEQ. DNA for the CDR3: TGTGCCAGCAGCCAAGATCGAGGGGATGAGCAGTTCTTC. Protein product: CASSQDRGDEQFF.

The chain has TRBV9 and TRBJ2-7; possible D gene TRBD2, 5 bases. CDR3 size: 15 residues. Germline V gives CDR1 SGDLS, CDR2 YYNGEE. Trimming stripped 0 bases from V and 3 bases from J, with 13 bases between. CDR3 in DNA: TGTGCCAGCAGCGTAGCTTCTAGCAACCTCTACGAGCAGTACTTC. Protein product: CASSVASSNLYEQYF.

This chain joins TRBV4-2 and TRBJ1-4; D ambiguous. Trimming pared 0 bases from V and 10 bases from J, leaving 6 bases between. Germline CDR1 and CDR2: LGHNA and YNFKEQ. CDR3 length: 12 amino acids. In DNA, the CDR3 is TGTGCCAGCAGCCAAGAGGAGGGAAAACTGTTTTTT. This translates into CASSQEEGKLFF.

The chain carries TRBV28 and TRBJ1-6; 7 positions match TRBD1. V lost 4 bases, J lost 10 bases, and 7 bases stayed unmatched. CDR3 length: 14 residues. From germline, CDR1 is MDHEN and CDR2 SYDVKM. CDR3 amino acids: CASSSGGLGSPLHF. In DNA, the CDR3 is TGTGCCAGCAGTTCAGGGGGGCTCGGGTCACCCCTCCACTTT.

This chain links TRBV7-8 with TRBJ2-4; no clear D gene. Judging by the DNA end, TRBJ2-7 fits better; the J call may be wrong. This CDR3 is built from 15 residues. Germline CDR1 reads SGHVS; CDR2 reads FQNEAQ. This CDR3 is CASSLVPPKSYEQYF. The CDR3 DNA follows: TGTGCCAGCAGCTTAGTGCCACCCAAATCCTACGAGCAGTACTTC.

CDR3 nucleotides: TGTGCCTGGAGCGGGGGGGCGACTGAAGCTTTCTTT. It translates to CAWSGGATEAFF. V and J are TRBV30 and TRBJ1-1; TRBD1 is a possible D gene (6 bases). The V end lost 3 bases, the J end lost 5 bases, and 10 bases lay between the germline ends. CDR3 length: 12 residues. CDR1 and CDR2 (germline): GTSNPN, SVGIG (reference sequence).

This CDR3 reads CASSLEGQREYEQYF. Here the CDR3 DNA reads TGTGCCAGCAGCTTAGAAGGTCAGCGGGAGTACGAGCAGTACTTC. This sequence joins TRBV7-8 and TRBJ2-4; 8 bases line up with TRBD2. The J call may be faulty, since TRBJ2-7 better matches the DNA end. The germline gives CDR1 SGHVS, CDR2 FQNEAQ. CDR3 size: 15 residues.

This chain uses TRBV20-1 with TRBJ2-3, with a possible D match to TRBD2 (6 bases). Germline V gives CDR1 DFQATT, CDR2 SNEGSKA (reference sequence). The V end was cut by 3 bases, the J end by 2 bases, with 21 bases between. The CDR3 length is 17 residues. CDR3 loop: CSARDLWLASSTDTQYF. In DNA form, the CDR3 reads TGCAGTGCTAGGGATCTATGGCTAGCGAGTTCCACAGATACGCAGTATTTT.

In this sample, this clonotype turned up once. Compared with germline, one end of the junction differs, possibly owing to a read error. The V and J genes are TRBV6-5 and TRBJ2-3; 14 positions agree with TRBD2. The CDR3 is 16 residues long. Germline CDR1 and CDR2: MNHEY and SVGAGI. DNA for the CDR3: TGTGCCAACAGTTGGGGACTAGCGGGAGTTGTGGATACGCAGTATTTT. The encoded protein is CANSWGLAGVVDTQYF.

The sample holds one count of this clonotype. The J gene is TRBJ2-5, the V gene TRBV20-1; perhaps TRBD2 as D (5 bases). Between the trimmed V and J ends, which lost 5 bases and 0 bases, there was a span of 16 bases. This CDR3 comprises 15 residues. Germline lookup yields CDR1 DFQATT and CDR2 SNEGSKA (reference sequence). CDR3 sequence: CSAPPASRYQETQYF. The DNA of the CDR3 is TGCAGTGCTCCCCCGGCTAGCAGGTACCAAGAGACCCAGTACTTC.

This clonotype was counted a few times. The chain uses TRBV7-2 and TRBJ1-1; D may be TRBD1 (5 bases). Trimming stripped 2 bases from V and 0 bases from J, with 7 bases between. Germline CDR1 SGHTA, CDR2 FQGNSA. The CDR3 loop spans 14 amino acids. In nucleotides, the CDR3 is TGTGCCAGCAGCTTAAGGGACCTGAACACTGAAGCTTTCTTT. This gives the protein CASSLRDLNTEAFF.

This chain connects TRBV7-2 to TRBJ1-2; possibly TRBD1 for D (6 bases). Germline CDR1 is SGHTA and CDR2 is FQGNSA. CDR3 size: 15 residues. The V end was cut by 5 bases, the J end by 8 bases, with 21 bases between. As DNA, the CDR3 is TGTGCCAGCAGCGGCAGGACAGCGCTGTACGGGGGCTACACCTTC. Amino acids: CASSGRTALYGGYTF.

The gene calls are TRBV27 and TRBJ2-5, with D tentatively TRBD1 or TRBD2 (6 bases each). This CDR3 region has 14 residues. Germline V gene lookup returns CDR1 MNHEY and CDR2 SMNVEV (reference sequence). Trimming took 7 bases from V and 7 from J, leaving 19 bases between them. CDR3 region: CASTPGGLKGTQYF. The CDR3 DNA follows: TGTGCCAGCACCCCTGGGGGGCTAAAGGGGACCCAGTACTTC.

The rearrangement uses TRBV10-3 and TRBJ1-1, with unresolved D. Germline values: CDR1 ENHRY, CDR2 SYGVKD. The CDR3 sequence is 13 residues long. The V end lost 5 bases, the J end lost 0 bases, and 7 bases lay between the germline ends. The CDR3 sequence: CAISNTVNTEAFF. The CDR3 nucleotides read TGTGCCATCAGTAATACAGTGAACACTGAAGCTTTCTTT.

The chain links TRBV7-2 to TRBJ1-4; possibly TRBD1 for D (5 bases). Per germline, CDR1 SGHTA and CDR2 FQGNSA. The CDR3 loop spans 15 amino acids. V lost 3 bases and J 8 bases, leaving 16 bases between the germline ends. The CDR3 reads CASSFNSGEGEKLFF. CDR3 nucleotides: TGTGCCAGCAGCTTTAACTCCGGGGAGGGGGAAAAACTGTTTTTT.

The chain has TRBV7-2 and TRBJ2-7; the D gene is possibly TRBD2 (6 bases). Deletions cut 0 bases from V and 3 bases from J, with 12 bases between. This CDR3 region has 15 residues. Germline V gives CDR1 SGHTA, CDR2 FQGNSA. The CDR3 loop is CASSLAPGEYYEQYF. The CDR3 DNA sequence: TGTGCCAGCAGCTTAGCTCCGGGGGAATACTACGAGCAGTACTTC.

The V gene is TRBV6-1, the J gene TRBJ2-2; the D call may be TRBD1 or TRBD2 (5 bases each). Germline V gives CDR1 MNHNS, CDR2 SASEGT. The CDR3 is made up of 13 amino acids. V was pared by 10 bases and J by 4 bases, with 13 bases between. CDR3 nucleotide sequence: TGTGCCACCCTAGAGGGGCGCACCGGGGAGCTGTTTTTT. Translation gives CATLEGRTGELFF.

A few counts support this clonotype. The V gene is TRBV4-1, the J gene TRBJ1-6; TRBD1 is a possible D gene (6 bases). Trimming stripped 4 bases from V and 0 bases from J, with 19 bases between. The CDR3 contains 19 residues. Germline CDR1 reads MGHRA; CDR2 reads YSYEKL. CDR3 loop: CASSRHTEGGSSYNSPLHF. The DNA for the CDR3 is TGCGCCAGCAGCCGGCATACCGAAGGGGGGAGCTCCTATAATTCACCCCTCCACTTT.

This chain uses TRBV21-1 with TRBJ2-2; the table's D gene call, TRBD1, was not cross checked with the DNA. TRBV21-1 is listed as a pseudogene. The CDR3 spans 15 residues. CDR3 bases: TGTGCCAGCAGCAAAGGACAGGGTAACACCGGGGAGCTGTTTTTT. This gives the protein CASSKGQGNTGELFF.

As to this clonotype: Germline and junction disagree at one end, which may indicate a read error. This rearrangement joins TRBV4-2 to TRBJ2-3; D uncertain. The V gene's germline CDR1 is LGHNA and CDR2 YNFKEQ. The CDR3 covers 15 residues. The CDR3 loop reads CASRQDGSRTDTQYF. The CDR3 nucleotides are TGTGCCAGCAGGCAAGATGGCTCTCGTACAGATACGCAGTATTTT.

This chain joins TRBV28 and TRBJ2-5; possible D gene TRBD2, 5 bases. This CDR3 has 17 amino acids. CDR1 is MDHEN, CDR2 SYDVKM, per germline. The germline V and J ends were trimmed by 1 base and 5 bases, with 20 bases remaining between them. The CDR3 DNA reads TGTGCCAGCAGTTTATACAAGGCCCCATCCTGGAGGGAGACCCAGTACTTC. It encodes CASSLYKAPSWRETQYF.

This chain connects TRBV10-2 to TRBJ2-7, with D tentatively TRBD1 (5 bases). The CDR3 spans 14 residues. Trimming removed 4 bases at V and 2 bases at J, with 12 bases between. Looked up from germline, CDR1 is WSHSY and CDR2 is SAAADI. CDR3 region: CASSVVTEAYEQYF. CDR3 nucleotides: TGCGCCAGCAGTGTCGTGACAGAGGCCTACGAGCAGTACTTC.

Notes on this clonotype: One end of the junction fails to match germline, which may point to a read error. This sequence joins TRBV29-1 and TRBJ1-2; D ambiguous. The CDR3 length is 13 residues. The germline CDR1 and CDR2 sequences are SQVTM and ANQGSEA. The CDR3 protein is CSVPQRLNYDYTF. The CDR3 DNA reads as TGCAGCGTTCCGCAGAGATTAAACTATGACTACACCTTC.

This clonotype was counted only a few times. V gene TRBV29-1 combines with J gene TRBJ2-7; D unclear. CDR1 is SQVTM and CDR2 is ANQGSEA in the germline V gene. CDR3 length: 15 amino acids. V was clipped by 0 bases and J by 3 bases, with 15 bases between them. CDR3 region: CSVEDESRKGYEQYF. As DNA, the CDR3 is TGCAGCGTTGAAGATGAGTCGAGGAAGGGCTACGAGCAGTACTTC.

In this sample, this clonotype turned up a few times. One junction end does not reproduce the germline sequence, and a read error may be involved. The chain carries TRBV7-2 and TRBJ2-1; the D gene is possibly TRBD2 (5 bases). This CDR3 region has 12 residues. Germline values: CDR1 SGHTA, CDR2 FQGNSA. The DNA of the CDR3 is TGTGCCGGCAGCTTAGAGGGCAATGAGCAGTTCTTC. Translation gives CAGSLEGNEQFF.

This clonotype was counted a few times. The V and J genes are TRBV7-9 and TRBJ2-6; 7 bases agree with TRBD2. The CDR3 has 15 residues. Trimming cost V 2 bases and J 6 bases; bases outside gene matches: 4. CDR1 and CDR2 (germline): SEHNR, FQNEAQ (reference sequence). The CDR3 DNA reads TGTGCCAGCAGCTTAAGCGGGGTTAAGGCCAACGTCCTGACTTTC. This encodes CASSLSGVKANVLTF.

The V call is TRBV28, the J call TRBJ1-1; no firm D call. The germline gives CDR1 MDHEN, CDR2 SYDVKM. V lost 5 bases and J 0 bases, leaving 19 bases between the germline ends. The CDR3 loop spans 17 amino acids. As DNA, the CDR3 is TGTGCCAGCAGTCCTTTTACCGGAAGCCATATGAACACTGAAGCTTTCTTT. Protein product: CASSPFTGSHMNTEAFF.

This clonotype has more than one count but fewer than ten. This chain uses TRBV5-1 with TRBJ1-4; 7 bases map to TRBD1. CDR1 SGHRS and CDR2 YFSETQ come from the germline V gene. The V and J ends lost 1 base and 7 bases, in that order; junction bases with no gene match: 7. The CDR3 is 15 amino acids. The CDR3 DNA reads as TGCGCCAGCAGCTTGCGACAGGGACTCGGTGAAAAACTGTTTTTT. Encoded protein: CASSLRQGLGEKLFF.

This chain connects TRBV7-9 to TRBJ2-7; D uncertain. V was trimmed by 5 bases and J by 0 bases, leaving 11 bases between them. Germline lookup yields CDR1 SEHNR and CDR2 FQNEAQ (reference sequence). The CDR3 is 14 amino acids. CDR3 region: CASSPVLGSYEQYF. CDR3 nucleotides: TGTGCCAGCAGCCCCGTGTTAGGCTCCTACGAGCAGTACTTC.

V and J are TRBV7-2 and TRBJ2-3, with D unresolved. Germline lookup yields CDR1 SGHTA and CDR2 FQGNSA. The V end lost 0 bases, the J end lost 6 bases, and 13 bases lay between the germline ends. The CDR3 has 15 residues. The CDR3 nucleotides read TGTGCCAGCAGCTTAGCGGGCGACTCTTGGGATACGCAGTATTTT. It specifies CASSLAGDSWDTQYF.

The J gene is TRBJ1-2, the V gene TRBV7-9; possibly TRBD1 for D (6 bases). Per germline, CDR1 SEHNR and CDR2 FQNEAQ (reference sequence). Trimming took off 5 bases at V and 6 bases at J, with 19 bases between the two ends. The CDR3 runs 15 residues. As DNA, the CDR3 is TGTGCCAGCAGCCTGGCATCGACAGGAGGTAATGGCTACACCTTC. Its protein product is CASSLASTGGNGYTF.

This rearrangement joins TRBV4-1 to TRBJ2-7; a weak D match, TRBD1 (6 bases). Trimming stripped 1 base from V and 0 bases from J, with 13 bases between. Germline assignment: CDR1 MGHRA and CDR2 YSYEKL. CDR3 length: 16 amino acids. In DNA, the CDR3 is TGCGCCAGCAGCCAAGTCGCAGGGGTTAGCTCCTACGAGCAGTACTTC. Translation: CASSQVAGVSSYEQYF.